The 3 T cell receptor beta chains below all came from one sample that was sequenced in a study of blood T cell repertoires in COVID-19. TCRdb's table, derived via immunoSEQ multiplex PCR, lists solely in-frame clones and lacks some. The repertoire consists of about 160,000 clones, with over 70% occurring once and the leading ten covering about 5.3%. Sequencing used PBMCs or T cells enriched from blood (not recorded which). Every receptor here comes from a woman aged 35 to 49 with acute COVID-19.

This clone is medium-sized. The sample holds other DNA sequences that translate to the same CDR3. V usage is TRBV12-5 and J usage is TRBJ1-2; maybe TRBD1 (5 bases). This CDR3 is built from 14 residues. Trimming shortened V by 2 bases and J by 8 bases, and 15 bases separated the two germline ends. Germline CDR1 and CDR2: LGHNT and FRNRAP. The CDR3 protein is CASGLPAGGDGYTF. The CDR3 DNA is TGTGCTAGTGGTTTGCCTGCGGGGGGGGACGGCTACACCTTC. Full variable domain (rest looked up from reference TRBV12-5 and TRBJ1-2): DARVTQTPRHKVTEMGQEVTMRCQPILGHNTVFWYRQTMMQGLELLAYFRNRAPLDDSGMPKDRFSAEMPDATLATLKIQPSEPRDSAVYFCASGLPAGGDGYTFGSGTRLTVV.

This rearrangement joins TRBV4-2 to TRBJ2-1; 8 nucleotides agree with TRBD1. The CDR3 is 15 residues long. J gave up 5 bases and V 1 base, and 4 bases lay outside the gene matches. From germline, CDR1 is LGHNA and CDR2 YNFKEQ. The DNA for the CDR3 is TGTGCCAGCAGCCAAGGCCAGGGGGCCAACAATGAGCAGTTCTTC. Its translation: CASSQGQGANNEQFF.

The genes are TRBV10-3 and TRBJ1-2; D perhaps matches TRBD1 (5 bases). CDR1 is ENHRY and CDR2 is SYGVKD in the germline V gene. CDR3 length equals 15 residues. V was pared by 5 bases and J by 2 bases, with 15 bases between. The CDR3 bases are TGTGCCATCAGTTACGACGCGGGGGGGAACTATGGCTACACCTTC. Protein sequence: CAISYDAGGNYGYTF.